Reported below is one T cell receptor beta chain. These data belong to a study of blood T cell repertoires in COVID-19. Across the study: The United States, Italy and Spain provided the acute and convalescent COVID-19 samples. Sample material is recorded as cDNA or gDNA derived from T cells, B-cell-depleted T cells, or PBMCs.

Authors' processing steps: Estimated nucleated cell counts came from reference gene primer amplification. Clones were sequenced by immunoSEQ multiplex PCR, and TCRdb holds only the in-frame ones, with some missing. That table supplies the V and J calls and clone size; D and trimming were determined from the DNA. The sample consists of around 170,000 clones, 80% to 85% of them appearing once. With V trimmed by 2 bases and J by 0 bases, 1 base remained unmatched. The CDR3 consists of 14 residues. Germline lookup yields CDR1 SGHRS and CDR2 YFSETQ. This chain connects TRBV5-1 to TRBJ1-1; 7 nucleotides match TRBD1. Sample: peripheral blood. This sequence was found in a young man with active or convalescent COVID-19. CDR3 residues: CASSLTGVNTEAFF. CDR3 DNA sequence: TGCGCCAGCAGCTTAACAGGGGTGAACACTGAAGCTTTCTTT.